Described below is a single T cell receptor (beta chain) sequence and its context. The antigen remains unidentified. These data are taken from a study of shared clonotypes between healthy human individuals. The CDR3 has 13 residues. CDR1 and CDR2 (germline): GTSNPN, SVGIG (reference sequence). The V gene lost 1 base and the J gene lost 5 bases, with 11 bases spanning the gap. Study observations and caveats: Few donors limited the genetic and exposure-history diversity represented.

TCRdb keeps only in-frame clones here, not all; method: immunoSEQ multiplex PCR. The sample lists about 480,000 clones; 75% to 80% were seen once. The clonotype was recovered from a woman in her thirties or forties in good health. Some clones in this sample may be carry-over from other donors' samples. The rearrangement uses TRBV30 and TRBJ1-1; D is ambiguous. The sample consisted of PBMCs. The CDR3 coding sequence is TGTGCCTGGAGTGAAGACTCCGGGACTGAAGCTTTCTTT. Protein product: CAWSEDSGTEAFF.